This T cell receptor beta chain was sequenced during a study of T-cell memory formation after mild COVID-19. As concerns this clonotype: Antigen specificity is unknown.

Study conclusions and caveats: Second-wave clones that peaked on day 37 lacked confirmed SARS-CoV-2 specificity. While clones contracting from day 15 to 85 were balanced between CD4 and CD8, later expanders leaned CD4+. Contracting CD4+ clones were located mainly in CM and EM, and CD8+ clones in EMRA.

cDNA libraries for TCR alpha and TCR beta, carrying sample barcodes and UMIs, came from 5'RACE with constant-segment primers. TCRdb called the 5' RACE reads again in MiXCR, with one record for every CDR3 protein. The data show around 370,000 distinct CDR3 sequences, with 20% to 25% seen just once and around 12% held by the top ten. V lost 6 bases, J lost 10 bases, and 9 bases stayed unmatched. Germline V gene lookup returns CDR1 LNHDA and CDR2 SQIVND (reference sequence). The CDR3 is 14 amino acids. The sequence was collected from an adult woman who had mild COVID-19 (a few samples of this study predate the infection). Cell type and time point are not known. The chain couples TRBV19 to TRBJ1-5; TRBD1 matches at 10 bases. The source material was PBMCs or a T cell subset sorted from them (not recorded which). CDR3 DNA: TGTGCCAGTAGGGGGACAGGGGAATTGTATCCCCAGCATTTT. Translating it yields CASRGTGELYPQHF. Together with reference TRBV19 and TRBJ1-5, the CDR3 gives the full variable domain: DGGITQSPKYLFRKEGQNVTLSCEQNLNHDAMYWYRQDPGQGLRLIYYSQIVNDFQKGDIAEGYSVSREKKESFPLTVTSAQKNPTAFYLCASRGTGELYPQHFGDGTRLSIL.